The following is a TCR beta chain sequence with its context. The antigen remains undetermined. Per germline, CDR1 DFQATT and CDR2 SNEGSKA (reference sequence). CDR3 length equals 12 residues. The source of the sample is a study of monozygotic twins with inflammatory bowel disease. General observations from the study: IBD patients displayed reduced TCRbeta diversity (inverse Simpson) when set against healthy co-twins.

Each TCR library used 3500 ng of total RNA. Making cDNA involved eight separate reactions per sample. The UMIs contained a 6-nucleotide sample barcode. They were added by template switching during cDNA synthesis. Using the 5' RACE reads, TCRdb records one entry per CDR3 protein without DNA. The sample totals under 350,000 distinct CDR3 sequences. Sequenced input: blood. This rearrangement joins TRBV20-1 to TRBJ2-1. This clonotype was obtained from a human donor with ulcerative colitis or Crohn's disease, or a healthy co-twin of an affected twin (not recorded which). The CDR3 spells CSARSNNNEQFF.